Below are 3 T cell receptor beta chains sequenced from a single sample in a study of blood T cell repertoires in COVID-19. Repertoires were generated with immunoSEQ multiplex PCR, while TCRdb's copy carries only in-frame clones and drops some. Here the sample spans tens of thousands of clones, about 88% being singletons. Sequencing was performed on PBMCs or T cells enriched from blood (not recorded which). These receptors were obtained from a woman aged 45-59 years who had recovered from COVID-19.

Only a few counts were recorded for this clone. The chain recombines TRBV18 with TRBJ2-7, with D maybe TRBD2 (5 bases). This CDR3 is built from 15 residues. The ends were cut back, 4 bases at V and 5 bases at J, with 18 bases in the middle. Looked up from germline, CDR1 is KGHSH and CDR2 is LQKENI. DNA for the CDR3: TGTGCCAGCTCACTTTCTAGCTCCCCTCAGAACGAGCAGTACTTC. Its protein product is CASSLSSSPQNEQYF. Supplemented by reference TRBV18 and TRBJ2-7, the full variable domain reads NAGVMQNPRHLVRRRGQEARLRCSPMKGHSHVYWYRQLPEEGLKFMVYLQKENIIDESGMPKERFSAEFPKEGPSILRIQQVVRGDSAAYFCASSLSSSPQNEQYFGPGTRLTVT.

The table lists this clone with a count of one. The chain has TRBV29-1 and TRBJ1-2; maybe TRBD1 (6 bases). The CDR3 covers 12 residues. With 7 bases removed from V and 11 bases from J, the gap between germline ends came to 20 bases. CDR1 SQVTM and CDR2 ANQGSEA come from the germline V gene. DNA for the CDR3: TGCAGCGCCAGGGACAAGGATGGAAGGTACACCTTC. This sequence encodes CSARDKDGRYTF.

The V and J genes are TRBV6-5 and TRBJ1-2, with D tentatively TRBD1 (6 bases). The CDR3 length is 15 residues. Germline CDR1 and CDR2: MNHEY and SVGAGI. V shed 0 bases and J shed 2 bases, with 10 bases lying between them. In DNA form, the CDR3 reads TGTGCCAGCAGTTACTCCACGACAGGCAACTATGGCTACACCTTC. The encoded protein is CASSYSTTGNYGYTF.